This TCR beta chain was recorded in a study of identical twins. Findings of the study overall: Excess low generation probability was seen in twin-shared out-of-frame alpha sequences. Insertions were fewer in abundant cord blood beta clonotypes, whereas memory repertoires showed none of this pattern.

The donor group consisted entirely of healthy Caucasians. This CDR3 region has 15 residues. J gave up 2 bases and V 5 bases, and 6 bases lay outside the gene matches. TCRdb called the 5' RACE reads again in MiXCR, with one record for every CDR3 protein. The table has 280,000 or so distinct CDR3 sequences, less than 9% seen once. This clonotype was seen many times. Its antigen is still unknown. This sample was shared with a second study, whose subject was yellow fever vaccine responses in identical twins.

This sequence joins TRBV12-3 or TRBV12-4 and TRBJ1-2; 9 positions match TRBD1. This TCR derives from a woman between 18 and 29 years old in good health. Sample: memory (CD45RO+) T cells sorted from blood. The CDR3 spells CASSQPGTGNYGYTF. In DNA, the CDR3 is TGTGCCAGCAGTCAGCCCGGGACAGGGAACTATGGCTACACCTTC.